This T cell receptor beta chain derives from a study of identical twins. Study findings and constraints: While abundant cord blood beta clonotypes carried fewer insertions, memory repertoires showed no such pattern. Without tracking the same donors, conclusions rested on cross-sectional statistical analysis.

Germline trimming cut 4 bases from V and 0 bases from J; bases unmatched to any gene: 7. Germline V gene sequence: CDR1 SGHRS, CDR2 YFSETQ. CDR3 size: 15 residues. Turning to this clonotype: Its antigen is as yet unknown.

MiXCR, run by TCRdb on the 5' RACE reads, gives a single entry per CDR3 protein. The table lists some 570,000 distinct CDR3 sequences, around 22% of them singletons. This same sample was also part of a study on yellow fever vaccine responses in identical twins.

The sample comprised CD4+ T cells sorted from blood. This TCR was sampled from a woman aged 18-30 years in good health. The rearrangement links TRBV5-1 to TRBJ2-7; TRBD2 aligns across 7 bases. The CDR3 coding sequence is TGCGCCAGCAGCCCTCGGGGGGAGAACTCCTACGAGCAGTACTTC. Its protein product is CASSPRGENSYEQYF.